This T cell receptor (beta chain) emerged from a study of PD-1 blockade in classical Hodgkin lymphoma (dated by TCRdb to 2018 to 2021). Study-level background: Nivolumab dosing was 3 mg/kg intravenously every 2 weeks, continuing until either disease progression or unacceptable toxicity. A peripheral blood immune signature of response to PD-1 blockade in classical Hodgkin lymphoma was defined using TCR beta sequencing and CyTOF.

With respect to this clone: The antigen it binds to is not known. Per-base qualities were not stored, and no clone one base away is much larger.

V is shortened by 4 bases, J by 4 bases, and the region joining them spans 17 bases. The CDR3 numbers 16 residues from cysteine through phenylalanine. Only CDR3 DNA is held: 48 bases, read in frame from base 1. CDR1 and CDR2 are drawn from the germline V gene: MNHEY, SVGAGI. The time point label for this specimen denotes: cycle 4 day 1 (C4D1), after less than 7 weeks of nivolumab. Every trial patient had relapsed following autologous stem cell transplantation, and prior brentuximab vedotin exposure was what differed among cohorts A, B and C. A Miltenyi CD4+ T cell isolation kit was used for magnetic negative selection to purify CD4+ T cells from thawed PBMCs. The trial cohort included 55 to 65 patients with relapsed/refractory classical Hodgkin lymphoma, and each patient had a best overall response of complete response, partial response or progressive disease. Trial patients were treated with single-agent nivolumab in the multi-cohort phase II CheckMate 205 trial. An independent review committee assessed best overall response using the 2007 International Working Group response criteria. PBMCs from the trial were collected at three points: immediately before nivolumab initiation (C1D1), and during therapy at cycle 2 day 1 and cycle 4 day 1. After peripheral blood was drawn into 8 mL Vacutainer Cell Preparation Tubes, PBMCs were isolated by centrifugation and then cryopreserved. Purified CD4+ and CD8+ fractions were generated only in cases for which an additional PBMC sample was available. Magnetically labelled cells were removed on LS columns in a quadroMACS separator, and the flow-through was collected as the purified fraction.

The Qiagen DNeasy kit was used to extract genomic DNA both from unsorted PBMCs and from the negatively selected CD4+ and CD8+ fractions. Using primers that anneal to V and J segments, immunoSEQ multiplex PCR amplified the TCR beta CDR3 regions. A synthetic immune receptor repertoire was used to minimize amplification bias, and remaining bias was computationally removed after sequencing. As for the original processing: Custom Python scripts were used to quantify repertoire diversity as the Shannon entropy index. Unsorted, CD4+ and CD8+ repertoires were examined separately, except in combined analyses, for which CD4+ and CD8+ sequences were merged in silico. Clonal expansion was defined as at least a 2-fold frequency increase after treatment relative to C1D1, with a pseudocount of 0.5 for undetected baseline clones. Clones with 0 or 1 copy at C1D1 were defined as singleton clones, while clones with 2 or more copies were defined as non-singleton clones. Clones expanded in unsorted samples were annotated as CD4+, CD8+ or unknown by matching protein sequences in sorted samples from the same patient. Diversity changes from C1D1 to C4D1 were tested in paired samples using Wilcoxon tests. Sourced from immuneACCESS, this table was stored by TCRdb with only in-frame sequences that have V and J called. A share of the clones is absent; for the studies checked, an unresolved V gene accounts for under half, and the remainder has no known explanation. The V and J calls and clone size are taken from that table; D and trimming were inferred from the DNA. Present in this sample are more than 15,000 clones, approximately 80% of which were seen just once. The ten largest make up about 2% of the sample.

Results and caveats for the whole study, not just this receptor: Diversity was lower in patients who began nivolumab less than 1 year after ASCT, so these patients were left out of later analyses to avoid confounding by immune reconstitution. Trial patients achieving complete response had baseline diversity similar to newly diagnosed patients, whereas partial responders and progressors had significantly lower diversity. Baseline TCR diversity was reported to be lower in newly diagnosed patients than in healthy donors, and even lower in relapsed/refractory patients. CD4+ but not CD8+ TCR diversity rose significantly by C4D1 (p=0.0027 vs p=0.16), most apparent in complete responders (p=0.02). The study was restricted to a single clinical trial cohort, and the causes of repertoire differences, possibly disease activity or prior therapy, were left undefined.

The chain is made from TRBV6-5 and TRBJ2-1; the D segment is perhaps TRBD1 or TRBD2, each sharing 6 matched bases. This TCR was recovered from a human donor with classical Hodgkin lymphoma. This specimen consisted of CD4+ T cells from blood, obtained before the fourth cycle of nivolumab. The encoded CDR3 is CASSSIGGAGYNEQFF. The DNA sequence is TGTGCCAGCAGTTCGATTGGGGGCGCGGGGTACAATGAGCAGTTCTTC.